This TCR beta chain was captured by sequencing in a study of T-cell memory formation after mild COVID-19. Study overall: TCR clustering was largely donor specific.

TCRdb re-called the 5' RACE reads through MiXCR, storing one row per CDR3 protein. The profile shows some 69,000 distinct CDR3 sequences, approximately 16% of them singletons. Germline loops: CDR1 SGHDT, CDR2 YYEEEE. The CDR3 spans 14 residues. The V and J ends lost 3 bases and 4 bases, in that order; junction bases with no gene match: 4. General study results and limits: CD4+ clones that contracted lay mainly in CM and EM; CD8+ ones lay in EMRA.

The sample holds a few counts of this clonotype. Its antigen is currently unknown. The clonotype comes from an adult woman who had mild COVID-19 (a few samples of this study predate the infection). Cell type and time point are not known. Sequencing was done on a sample of PBMCs or a T cell subset sorted from them (not recorded which). The chain employs TRBV5-6 and TRBJ2-1, with 7 bases that match TRBD1. The CDR3 loop is CASSSTGSYNEQFF. DNA for the CDR3: TGTGCCAGCAGCTCGACAGGGTCATACAATGAGCAGTTCTTC.